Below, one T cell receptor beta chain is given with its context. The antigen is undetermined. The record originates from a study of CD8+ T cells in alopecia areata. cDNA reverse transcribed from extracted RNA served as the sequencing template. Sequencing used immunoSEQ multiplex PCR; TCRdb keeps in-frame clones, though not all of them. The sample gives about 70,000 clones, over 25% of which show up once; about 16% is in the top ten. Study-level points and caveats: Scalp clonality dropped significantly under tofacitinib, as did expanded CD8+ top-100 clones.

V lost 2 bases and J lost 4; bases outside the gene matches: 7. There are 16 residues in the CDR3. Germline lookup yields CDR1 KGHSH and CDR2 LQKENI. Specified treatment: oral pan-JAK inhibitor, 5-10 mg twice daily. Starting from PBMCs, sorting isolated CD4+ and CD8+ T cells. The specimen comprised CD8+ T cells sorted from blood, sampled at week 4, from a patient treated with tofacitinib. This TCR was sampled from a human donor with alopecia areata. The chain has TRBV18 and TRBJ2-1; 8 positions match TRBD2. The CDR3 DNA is TGTGCCAGCTCACCAATAGCGGGGCAATCATACAATGAGCAGTTCTTC. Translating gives CASSPIAGQSYNEQFF. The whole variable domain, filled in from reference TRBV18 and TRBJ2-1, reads NAGVMQNPRHLVRRRGQEARLRCSPMKGHSHVYWYRQLPEEGLKFMVYLQKENIIDESGMPKERFSAEFPKEGPSILRIQQVVRGDSAAYFCASSPIAGQSYNEQFFGPGTRLTVL.